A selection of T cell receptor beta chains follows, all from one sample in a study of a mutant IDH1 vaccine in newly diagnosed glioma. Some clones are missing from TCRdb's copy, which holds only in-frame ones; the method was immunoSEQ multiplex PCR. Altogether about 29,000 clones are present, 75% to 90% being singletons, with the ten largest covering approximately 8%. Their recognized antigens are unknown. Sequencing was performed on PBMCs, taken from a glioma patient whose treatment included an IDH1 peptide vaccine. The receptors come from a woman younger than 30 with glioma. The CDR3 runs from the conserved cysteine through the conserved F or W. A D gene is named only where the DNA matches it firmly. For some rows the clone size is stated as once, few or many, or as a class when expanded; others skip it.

CDR3: CASSQEHRNNYGYTF; DNA: TGTGCCAGCAGCCAGGAACACAGGAACAACTATGGCTACACCTTC; V: TRBV5-6; J: TRBJ1-2; D: -; size: -
CDR3: CASSPIEGGLGYGYTF; DNA: TGTGCCAGCTCCCCCATCGAAGGGGGCCTTGGCTATGGCTACACCTTC; V: TRBV18; J: TRBJ1-2; D: TRBD1; size: -
CDR3: CASKAGAYEQYF; DNA: TGCGCCAGCAAAGCGGGGGCCTACGAGCAGTACTTC; V: TRBV10-2; J: TRBJ2-7; D: TRBD2; size: -
CDR3: CASSPQDRDQETQYF; DNA: TGTGCCAGCAGCCCACAAGACAGGGACCAAGAGACCCAGTACTTC; V: TRBV7-9; J: TRBJ2-5; D: TRBD1; size: -
CDR3: CASSPRQKETQYF; DNA: TGTGCCAGCTCACCCAGACAGAAAGAGACCCAGTACTTC; V: TRBV18; J: TRBJ2-5; D: -; size: -
CDR3: CASSSILPGTSGSSYQETQYF; DNA: TGCGCCAGCAGCTCCATACTACCTGGGACTAGCGGGAGTTCGTACCAAGAGACCCAGTACTTC; V: TRBV5-1; J: TRBJ2-5; D: TRBD2; size: -
CDR3: CASSQGSRQAPDF; DNA: TGTGCCAGCAGCCAAGGTTCCCGACAGGCCCCCGACTTC; V: TRBV14; J: TRBJ2-7; D: -; size: once
CDR3: CASSQAEGNEQFF; DNA: TGTGCCAGCAGCCAAGCCGAGGGCAATGAGCAGTTCTTC; V: TRBV4-2; J: TRBJ2-1; D: -; size: -
CDR3: CASSLFGGTEAFF; DNA: TGTGCCAGCAGCTTGTTTGGAGGTACTGAAGCTTTCTTT; V: TRBV5-5; J: TRBJ1-1; D: -; size: -
CDR3: CASREGLAVSYQETQYF; DNA: TGCGCCAGCAGGGAGGGACTAGCGGTCTCGTACCAAGAGACCCAGTACTTC; V: TRBV5-1; J: TRBJ2-5; D: TRBD2; size: -
CDR3: CASTGFRVPTSTDTQYF; DNA: TGTGCCAGCACCGGATTCCGGGTTCCAACCAGCACAGATACGCAGTATTTT; V: TRBV2; J: TRBJ2-3; D: -; size: -
CDR3: CASSDVINYGYTF; DNA: TGTGCCAGCAGTGATGTTATTAACTATGGCTACACCTTC; V: TRBV6-1; J: TRBJ1-2; D: -; size: -
CDR3: CSARATDTQYF; DNA: TGCAGTGCCCGTGCAACAGATACGCAGTATTTT; V: TRBV20-1; J: TRBJ2-3; D: -; size: -
CDR3: CASTLGGLNYGYTF; DNA: TGTGCCAGCACCTTGGGGGGACTTAACTATGGCTACACCTTC; V: TRBV28; J: TRBJ1-2; D: -; size: -
CDR3: CASSPEGGSNQPQHF; DNA: TGTGCCAGCAGCCCGGAAGGGGGTAGCAATCAGCCCCAGCATTTT; V: TRBV7-9; J: TRBJ1-5; D: -; size: -
CDR3: CASSLRQGDHDEQYF; DNA: TGTGCCAGCAGCTTACGACAGGGGGACCACGACGAGCAGTACTTC; V: TRBV21-1; J: TRBJ2-7; D: -; size: -
CDR3: CASSLEGYNNQPQHF; DNA: TGTGCCAGCAGTTTGGAGGGGTATAACAATCAGCCCCAGCATTTT; V: TRBV28; J: TRBJ1-5; D: -; size: medium-sized
CDR3: CASSIFGTGINQPQHF; DNA: TGTGCCAGTAGTATCTTTGGGACAGGGATCAATCAGCCCCAGCATTTT; V: TRBV19; J: TRBJ1-5; D: TRBD1; size: -
CDR3: CASSHGTGAFSGYTF; DNA: TGTGCCAGCAGCCACGGGACAGGGGCTTTTTCTGGCTACACCTTC; V: TRBV7-9; J: TRBJ1-2; D: TRBD1; size: -
CDR3: CASSPVGTSGAYEQYF; DNA: TGTGCCAGCAGCCCCGTGGGGACTAGCGGAGCCTACGAGCAGTACTTC; V: TRBV11-1; J: TRBJ2-7; D: TRBD2; size: -
CDR3: CASSLSAEQYF; DNA: TGTGCCAGCAGCTTATCGGCCGAGCAGTACTTC; V: TRBV11-3; J: TRBJ2-7; D: -; size: -
CDR3: CASSQKGTGQHEQFF; DNA: TGTGCCAGCAGCCAAAAAGGGACGGGACAGCATGAGCAGTTCTTC; V: TRBV5-4; J: TRBJ2-1; D: TRBD1; size: -
CDR3: CASNWQGSDEQYF; DNA: TGTGCCAGCAATTGGCAGGGATCCGACGAGCAGTACTTC; V: TRBV2; J: TRBJ2-7; D: -; size: -
CDR3: CASSSNRQGALLVTEAFF; DNA: TGCGCCAGCAGCTCGAACCGACAGGGGGCATTGTTGGTCACTGAAGCTTTCTTT; V: TRBV5-1; J: TRBJ1-1; D: TRBD1; size: few
CDR3: CAISDLSRRTEAFF; DNA: TGTGCCATCAGTGATCTGTCCAGGCGGACTGAAGCTTTCTTT; V: TRBV10-3; J: TRBJ1-1; D: -; size: few
CDR3: CASSEEGLAGGGQFF; DNA: TGTGCCAGCAGTGAAGAAGGGCTAGCGGGAGGGGGGCAGTTCTTC; V: TRBV2; J: TRBJ2-1; D: TRBD2; size: -
CDR3: CASSLSRGQGEAFF; DNA: TGTGCCAGCAGCTTATCCAGGGGACAGGGTGAAGCTTTCTTT; V: TRBV7-2; J: TRBJ1-1; D: TRBD1; size: -
CDR3: CASSDFRGSGEKLFF; DNA: TGTGCCAGCAGCGACTTCAGGGGAAGTGGTGAAAAACTGTTTTTT; V: TRBV2; J: TRBJ1-4; D: -; size: few
CDR3: CASSHSGDRGDTQYF; DNA: TGCGCCAGCAGCCACTCGGGGGACAGGGGGGATACGCAGTATTTT; V: TRBV5-1; J: TRBJ2-3; D: TRBD1; size: -
CDR3: CASSYASTDTQYF; DNA: TGTGCCAGCAGTTACGCAAGCACAGATACGCAGTATTTT; V: TRBV28; J: TRBJ2-3; D: -; size: -
CDR3: CASSSGQIYEKLFF; DNA: TGTGCCAGCAGTTCGGGACAAATTTATGAAAAACTGTTTTTT; V: TRBV27; J: TRBJ1-4; D: -; size: -
CDR3: CAWSEGQTWPPEAFF; DNA: TGTGCCTGGAGTGAGGGACAAACGTGGCCGCCTGAAGCTTTCTTT; V: TRBV30; J: TRBJ1-1; D: -; size: few
CDR3: CSAHRGSRTDTQYF; DNA: TGCAGCGCCCACCGAGGGTCCCGCACAGATACGCAGTATTTT; V: TRBV29-1; J: TRBJ2-3; D: -; size: -
CDR3: CASSLAGSPPIYEQYF; DNA: TGTGCCAGCAGCTTAGCGGGGAGTCCCCCTATTTACGAGCAGTACTTC; V: TRBV7-2; J: TRBJ2-7; D: -; size: -
CDR3: CATSREGMNTEAFF; DNA: TGTGCCACCAGCAGAGAGGGAATGAACACTGAAGCTTTCTTT; V: TRBV15; J: TRBJ1-1; D: -; size: -
CDR3: CAWSARDRYNSPLHF; DNA: TGTGCCTGGAGTGCCCGGGACAGGTATAATTCACCCCTCCACTTT; V: TRBV30; J: TRBJ1-6; D: TRBD1; size: -
CDR3: CASSLVTGGWGDTQYF; DNA: TGTGCCAGCAGCTTAGTAACAGGGGGATGGGGAGATACGCAGTATTTT; V: TRBV13; J: TRBJ2-3; D: TRBD1; size: -
CDR3: CASSIVGGLANYNEQFF; DNA: TGTGCCAGTAGTATAGTGGGGGGACTAGCGAACTACAATGAGCAGTTCTTC; V: TRBV19; J: TRBJ2-1; D: TRBD2; size: -
CDR3: CASSLGETGVDEQFF; DNA: TGTGCCAGCAGCCTCGGGGAGACAGGGGTCGATGAGCAGTTCTTC; V: TRBV7-9; J: TRBJ2-1; D: TRBD1; size: -
CDR3: CASTKRGGGGQPQHF; DNA: TGTGCCAGCACCAAAAGGGGGGGCGGCGGTCAGCCCCAGCATTTT; V: TRBV27; J: TRBJ1-5; D: -; size: -
CDR3: CASSTRGGGSETQAFF; DNA: TGTGCCAGTAGTACGCGAGGGGGGGGATCGGAGACCCAAGCTTTCTTT; V: TRBV19; J: TRBJ1-1; D: -; size: -
CDR3: CASSEGTDSGNTIYF; DNA: TGTGCCAGCAGTGAAGGGACAGACTCTGGAAACACCATATATTTT; V: TRBV2; J: TRBJ1-3; D: -; size: -
CDR3: CASSSLGQPNEKLFF; DNA: TGTGCCAGCAGCTCCCTGGGACAGCCAAATGAAAAACTGTTTTTT; V: TRBV7-2; J: TRBJ1-4; D: TRBD1; size: -
CDR3: CASSFTTPPYGYTF; DNA: TGTGCCAGCAGTTTTACTACCCCCCCCTATGGCTACACCTTC; V: TRBV28; J: TRBJ1-2; D: -; size: once
CDR3: CASGWRGDNQPQHF; DNA: TGTGCCAGCGGATGGCGGGGCGATAATCAGCCCCAGCATTTT; V: TRBV28; J: TRBJ1-5; D: -; size: -
CDR3: CASGHGGTGELFF; DNA: TGCGCCAGCGGCCACGGGGGCACCGGGGAGCTGTTTTTT; V: TRBV5-1; J: TRBJ2-2; D: -; size: once